This is a list of T cell receptor beta chains from one sample in a study of cytomegalovirus exposure and HLA in healthy donors. The assay was immunoSEQ multiplex PCR, and TCRdb's table has in-frame clones only and misses some. Of around 350,000 clones in the sample, roughly 90% are singletons; the top ten hold roughly 0.83%. Material for sequencing was PBMCs. Receptors originate from a woman aged 18-35 years in good health and CMV-seronegative. CDR3s include the opening cysteine and the closing phenylalanine or tryptophan. The D gene is left open where the match is weak. Some rows mark clone size as missing; the rest say once, few, many or name a class of expanded clone.

cdr3_nt: TGCGCCAGCAGCTTGGGGGGACAGGGATTGGGCGAGCAGTACTTC; cdr3_aa: CASSLGGQGLGEQYF; clone_size: -; v_call: TRBV5-1; j_call: TRBJ2-7; d_call: TRBD1
cdr3_nt: TGTGCCTGGAGAAGACAGGGGGCCCAATACAATGAGCAGTTCTTC; cdr3_aa: CAWRRQGAQYNEQFF; clone_size: -; v_call: TRBV30; j_call: TRBJ2-1; d_call: TRBD1
cdr3_nt: TGTGCCAGCAGGGCTAGCGGGAGTAATGACGAGCAGTACTTC; cdr3_aa: CASRASGSNDEQYF; clone_size: -; v_call: TRBV2; j_call: TRBJ2-7; d_call: TRBD2
cdr3_nt: TGTGCCAGCAGCCCCGCCACGGTTCCCTACGAGCAGTACTTC; cdr3_aa: CASSPATVPYEQYF; clone_size: -; v_call: TRBV5-4; j_call: TRBJ2-7; d_call: -
cdr3_nt: TGTGCCAGCAGCTTAGCGTCAGTACCCCATGAGCAGTTCTTC; cdr3_aa: CASSLASVPHEQFF; clone_size: -; v_call: TRBV7-9; j_call: TRBJ2-1; d_call: -
cdr3_nt: TGTGCCACTAAGGGACAGCCCTCTGGAAACACCATATATTTT; cdr3_aa: CATKGQPSGNTIYF; clone_size: -; v_call: TRBV13; j_call: TRBJ1-3; d_call: TRBD1
cdr3_nt: TGCAGCGTCCTAATACGGGACAACTACGAGCAGTACTTC; cdr3_aa: CSVLIRDNYEQYF; clone_size: -; v_call: TRBV29-1; j_call: TRBJ2-7; d_call: -
cdr3_nt: TGTGCCAGCAGCTTAGAGGGACTAGCGGCTAATGAGCAGTTCTTC; cdr3_aa: CASSLEGLAANEQFF; clone_size: -; v_call: TRBV7-8; j_call: TRBJ2-1; d_call: TRBD2
cdr3_nt: TGCGCCAGCAGCCAGCTTGGGGGCGGTCAGCCCCAGCATTTT; cdr3_aa: CASSQLGGGQPQHF; clone_size: -; v_call: TRBV4-1; j_call: TRBJ1-5; d_call: -
cdr3_nt: TGTGCCAGCAGGTTAACAGGGGGCGCGAAGTTCTTC; cdr3_aa: CASRLTGGAKFF; clone_size: -; v_call: TRBV5-5; j_call: TRBJ2-1; d_call: TRBD1
cdr3_nt: TGTGCCAGCAGCTTAGTGGGTTGGGACAGGGGAGAGACCCAGTACTTC; cdr3_aa: CASSLVGWDRGETQYF; clone_size: -; v_call: TRBV7-8; j_call: TRBJ2-5; d_call: TRBD1
cdr3_nt: TGTGCCAGCAGCTTAGCCAAGGGACTAAGTTTTTACGAGCAGTACTTC; cdr3_aa: CASSLAKGLSFYEQYF; clone_size: -; v_call: TRBV7-9; j_call: TRBJ2-7; d_call: TRBD2
cdr3_nt: TGTGCCAGCAGCATGGGCAGGACCTACGAGCAGTACTTC; cdr3_aa: CASSMGRTYEQYF; clone_size: -; v_call: TRBV27; j_call: TRBJ2-7; d_call: -
cdr3_nt: TGTGCCAGCAGTGAGACAGGGGATATATACGAGCAGTACTTC; cdr3_aa: CASSETGDIYEQYF; clone_size: -; v_call: TRBV6-1; j_call: TRBJ2-7; d_call: TRBD1
cdr3_nt: TGTGCCAGTAGTATTCCAGGCCCGCCCTACAATGAGCAGTTCTTC; cdr3_aa: CASSIPGPPYNEQFF; clone_size: -; v_call: TRBV19; j_call: TRBJ2-1; d_call: -
cdr3_nt: TGTGCCACGTCCGGAACAGGTACCGCAAAACTGTTTTTT; cdr3_aa: CATSGTGTAKLFF; clone_size: -; v_call: TRBV27; j_call: TRBJ1-4; d_call: -
cdr3_nt: TGCGCCAGCAGCCAAGCGGACAGGGGATACGAGCAGTACTTC; cdr3_aa: CASSQADRGYEQYF; clone_size: -; v_call: TRBV4-1; j_call: TRBJ2-7; d_call: TRBD1
cdr3_nt: TGTGCCGTCAGGGGAAGCTACGAGCAGTACTTC; cdr3_aa: CAVRGSYEQYF; clone_size: few; v_call: TRBV28; j_call: TRBJ2-7; d_call: -
cdr3_nt: TGTGCCAGCAGCTTGGACAGGGGGCAGAAGTACGAGCAGTACTTC; cdr3_aa: CASSLDRGQKYEQYF; clone_size: -; v_call: TRBV5-6; j_call: TRBJ2-7; d_call: TRBD1
cdr3_nt: TGTGCCTCCTGGGGGGTGGACTACCAAGAGACCCAGTACTTC; cdr3_aa: CASWGVDYQETQYF; clone_size: -; v_call: TRBV6-4; j_call: TRBJ2-5; d_call: -
cdr3_nt: TGTGCCAGCACTCCGGACAGGGGCACTGGAAACACCATATATTTT; cdr3_aa: CASTPDRGTGNTIYF; clone_size: once; v_call: TRBV2; j_call: TRBJ1-3; d_call: TRBD1
cdr3_nt: TGTGCCAGCAGCGTCGACGGCACCACAGACATTCAGTACTTC; cdr3_aa: CASSVDGTTDIQYF; clone_size: -; v_call: TRBV9; j_call: TRBJ2-4; d_call: -
cdr3_nt: TGTGCCTTGAGTCGGGTAAGAGCTTTCTTT; cdr3_aa: CALSRVRAFF; clone_size: -; v_call: TRBV30; j_call: TRBJ1-1; d_call: -
cdr3_nt: TGTGCCAGCAGTTCTGAGCGGGGGTCCTACAATGAGCAGTTCTTC; cdr3_aa: CASSSERGSYNEQFF; clone_size: -; v_call: TRBV6-5; j_call: TRBJ2-1; d_call: TRBD2
cdr3_nt: TGTGCCAGCAGCTGGGGGACAGGGGCGGTTGAAGCTTTCTTT; cdr3_aa: CASSWGTGAVEAFF; clone_size: -; v_call: TRBV7-6; j_call: TRBJ1-1; d_call: TRBD1
cdr3_nt: TGTGCTACCGGGGGCTATGGCTACACCTTC; cdr3_aa: CATGGYGYTF; clone_size: -; v_call: TRBV2; j_call: TRBJ1-2; d_call: -
cdr3_nt: TGTGCCAGTAGTATAGAACAGAATCAGCCCCAGCATTTT; cdr3_aa: CASSIEQNQPQHF; clone_size: -; v_call: TRBV19; j_call: TRBJ1-5; d_call: -
cdr3_nt: TGCGCCAGCACACCGGTAAGGGGTTTCTACGAGCAGTACTTC; cdr3_aa: CASTPVRGFYEQYF; clone_size: -; v_call: TRBV5-1; j_call: TRBJ2-7; d_call: -
cdr3_nt: TGTGCCAGCAGGGGCCAAAACACTGAAGCTTTCTTT; cdr3_aa: CASRGQNTEAFF; clone_size: -; v_call: TRBV6-5; j_call: TRBJ1-1; d_call: -
cdr3_nt: TGTGCCAGCAGCTTAGTGGGTTCGGGAGGTTACAATGAGCAGTTCTTC; cdr3_aa: CASSLVGSGGYNEQFF; clone_size: -; v_call: TRBV11-2; j_call: TRBJ2-1; d_call: TRBD2
cdr3_nt: TGTGCCAGCAGTTTCGAGGGAGTCCCCTACAATGAGCAGTTCTTC; cdr3_aa: CASSFEGVPYNEQFF; clone_size: -; v_call: TRBV28; j_call: TRBJ2-1; d_call: -
cdr3_nt: TGTGCCAGCTCACCCGGACTAGCCCCAGATGAGCAGTTCTTC; cdr3_aa: CASSPGLAPDEQFF; clone_size: -; v_call: TRBV18; j_call: TRBJ2-1; d_call: TRBD2
cdr3_nt: TGTGCCAGCCGCCACAGACTAGCGGATACCGGGGAGCTGTTTTTT; cdr3_aa: CASRHRLADTGELFF; clone_size: -; v_call: TRBV2; j_call: TRBJ2-2; d_call: TRBD2
cdr3_nt: TGTGCCAGCAGCCGGCAGGGGGCCGGGGACTATGGCTACACCTTC; cdr3_aa: CASSRQGAGDYGYTF; clone_size: few; v_call: TRBV4-2; j_call: TRBJ1-2; d_call: TRBD1
cdr3_nt: TGTGCCAGTAGGGCCGGCCCAGCGGGAAAGCTAAGTTATGAGCAGTTCTTC; cdr3_aa: CASRAGPAGKLSYEQFF; clone_size: -; v_call: TRBV19; j_call: TRBJ2-1; d_call: TRBD2
cdr3_nt: TGTGCCAGCAGTTACGTGACAGGGGGAGGTGAAAAACTGTTTTTT; cdr3_aa: CASSYVTGGGEKLFF; clone_size: -; v_call: TRBV6-6; j_call: TRBJ1-4; d_call: TRBD1
cdr3_nt: TGTGCCAGCAGAAAGGGGGCAGGGGGCTCCTACGAGCAGTACTTC; cdr3_aa: CASRKGAGGSYEQYF; clone_size: -; v_call: TRBV27; j_call: TRBJ2-7; d_call: TRBD1
cdr3_nt: TGTGCCAGCAGGGCGGGGGGGCCGCGGACCGGGGAGCTGTTTTTT; cdr3_aa: CASRAGGPRTGELFF; clone_size: once; v_call: TRBV27; j_call: TRBJ2-2; d_call: TRBD2
cdr3_nt: TGTGCCAGCAGAGGGTACCAGGGACAGGGGGCTGCTGAAGCTTTCTTT; cdr3_aa: CASRGYQGQGAAEAFF; clone_size: -; v_call: TRBV2; j_call: TRBJ1-1; d_call: TRBD1
cdr3_nt: TGTGCCAGCAGTGAAGGCGGGGTCTTGGAGCAGTACTTC; cdr3_aa: CASSEGGVLEQYF; clone_size: -; v_call: TRBV2; j_call: TRBJ2-7; d_call: -
cdr3_nt: TGTGCCAGCAGTACCCCTGGGACAGGGGGTTATACGCAGTATTTT; cdr3_aa: CASSTPGTGGYTQYF; clone_size: -; v_call: TRBV28; j_call: TRBJ2-3; d_call: TRBD1
cdr3_nt: TGTGCCAGCAGGCGCGGCGGCGCTGAAGCTTTCTTT; cdr3_aa: CASRRGGAEAFF; clone_size: -; v_call: TRBV25-1; j_call: TRBJ1-1; d_call: -
cdr3_nt: TGTGCCAGCAGTGAAGCGATGAGAAACGAGCAGTACTTC; cdr3_aa: CASSEAMRNEQYF; clone_size: -; v_call: TRBV2; j_call: TRBJ2-7; d_call: -
cdr3_nt: TGTGCCAGCAGTGAAGAAGCGCCGGGGACAGCTTACGAGCAGTACTTC; cdr3_aa: CASSEEAPGTAYEQYF; clone_size: -; v_call: TRBV2; j_call: TRBJ2-7; d_call: TRBD1
cdr3_nt: TGCGCCAGCGCCCCGGGACAGGGTCGCACTGAAGCTTTCTTT; cdr3_aa: CASAPGQGRTEAFF; clone_size: few; v_call: TRBV10-1; j_call: TRBJ1-1; d_call: TRBD1
cdr3_nt: TGTGCCTGGAGTGTACGCGTTAGCGGGGCGTTACAAGAGACCCAGTACTTC; cdr3_aa: CAWSVRVSGALQETQYF; clone_size: -; v_call: TRBV30; j_call: TRBJ2-5; d_call: TRBD2
cdr3_nt: TGTGCCAGCAGCCCGCAACGGACAGGGCCATATGGCTACACCTTC; cdr3_aa: CASSPQRTGPYGYTF; clone_size: -; v_call: TRBV14; j_call: TRBJ1-2; d_call: TRBD1
cdr3_nt: TGTGCCAGCAGTTACTATCAGGGGGGTTCTGGAAACACCATATATTTT; cdr3_aa: CASSYYQGGSGNTIYF; clone_size: -; v_call: TRBV6-5; j_call: TRBJ1-3; d_call: TRBD1
cdr3_nt: TGTGCCAGCAGTGGGGCTACAGGGATGAGTGGCTACACCTTC; cdr3_aa: CASSGATGMSGYTF; clone_size: few; v_call: TRBV2; j_call: TRBJ1-2; d_call: -
cdr3_nt: TGTGCCAGCAGGCGGGACAGGGGCTTTCTGGGACTGGAGGCCAACGTCCTGACTTTC; cdr3_aa: CASRRDRGFLGLEANVLTF; clone_size: -; v_call: TRBV2; j_call: TRBJ2-6; d_call: TRBD1
cdr3_nt: TGTGCCAGCAGCGAGGTTGCGAACTATGGCTACACCTTC; cdr3_aa: CASSEVANYGYTF; clone_size: -; v_call: TRBV5-4; j_call: TRBJ1-2; d_call: -
cdr3_nt: TGTGCCAGCAGGTCCTTGCGGGAGGGCCAATGGCAGTACTTC; cdr3_aa: CASRSLREGQWQYF; clone_size: few; v_call: TRBV2; j_call: TRBJ2-7; d_call: TRBD2
cdr3_nt: TGTGCCACCAGGCCCGGGGAGTTGTTGAACACTGAAGCTTTCTTT; cdr3_aa: CATRPGELLNTEAFF; clone_size: -; v_call: TRBV27; j_call: TRBJ1-1; d_call: -
cdr3_nt: TGTGCCAGCTCACGAGATACGGACAGGGCCCTCTATGGCTACACCTTC; cdr3_aa: CASSRDTDRALYGYTF; clone_size: -; v_call: TRBV18; j_call: TRBJ1-2; d_call: TRBD1